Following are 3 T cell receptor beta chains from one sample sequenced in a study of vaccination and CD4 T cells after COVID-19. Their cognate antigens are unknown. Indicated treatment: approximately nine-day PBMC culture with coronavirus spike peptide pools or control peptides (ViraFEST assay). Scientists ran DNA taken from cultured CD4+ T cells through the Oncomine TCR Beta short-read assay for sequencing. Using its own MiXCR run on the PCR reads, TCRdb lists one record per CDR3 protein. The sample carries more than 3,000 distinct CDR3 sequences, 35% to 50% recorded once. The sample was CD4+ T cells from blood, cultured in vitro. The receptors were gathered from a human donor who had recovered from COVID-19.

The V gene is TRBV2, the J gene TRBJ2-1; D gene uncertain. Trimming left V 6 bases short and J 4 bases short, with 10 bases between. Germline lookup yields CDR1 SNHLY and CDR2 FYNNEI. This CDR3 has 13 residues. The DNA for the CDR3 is TGTGCCAGCAGGTTGGTGGGATACAATGAGCAGTTCTTC. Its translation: CASRLVGYNEQFF.

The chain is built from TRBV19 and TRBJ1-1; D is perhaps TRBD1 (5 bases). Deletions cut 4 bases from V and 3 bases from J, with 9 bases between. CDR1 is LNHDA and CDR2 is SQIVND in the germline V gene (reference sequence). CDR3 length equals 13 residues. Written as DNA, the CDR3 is TGTGCCAGTAGTACCCAGGGTCACACTGAAGCTTTCTTT. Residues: CASSTQGHTEAFF.

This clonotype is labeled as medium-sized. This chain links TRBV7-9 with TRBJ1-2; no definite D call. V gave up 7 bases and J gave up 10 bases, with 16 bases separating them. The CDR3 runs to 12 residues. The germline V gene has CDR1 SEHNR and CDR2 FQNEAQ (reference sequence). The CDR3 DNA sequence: TGTGCCAGCACGAGTGAGGCGGTGGACTACACCTTC. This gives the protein CASTSEAVDYTF.